This entry features one TCR beta chain sequence. Its target antigen remains unknown. No clone much larger than this one lies a single base away; base qualities are absent. The CDR1 and CDR2 encoded by the germline V gene are SNHLY and FYNNEI. Its CDR3 holds 15 amino acids, cysteine through phenylalanine. Just the 45-base CDR3 DNA is kept, in frame starting at base 1. For this chain, trimming is 1 base at the V end and 3 bases at the J end, and the number of junction bases without a gene match is 2. The cohort was made up of 500 to 800 healthy bone marrow donors. All cohort members were sampled while nominally healthy, although unrecorded immune exposures were likely present. The donor was CMV seronegative and was included in the group of over 300 seronegative cohort members. A peripheral blood sample was provided by each donor, and peripheral blood mononuclear cells were used for TCR beta sequencing. The Qiagen DNeasy Blood Extraction Kit was used to extract genomic DNA from the blood cell samples.

The record originates from a study of cytomegalovirus exposure and HLA in healthy donors (TCRdb year 2017). Context from the whole study: According to an earlier analysis of several hundred of the donors, some 170 million T cells yielded 117 million unique TCR beta sequences and roughly 280 Gb of sequence data. Of the 300 to 500 genotyped donors, less than 85% were placed in the genetic ancestry cluster associated with self-reported Caucasian donors. An early release covering about 600 HLA-typed donors comprised approximately 290 gigabases of sequencing data and around 80 million unique TCR sequences. Typing coverage differed by locus: A, B, C, DRB1 and DQB1 were typed in about 629-640 donors, DQA1 in about 560, DPA1 in nearly 610, and DPB1 in 400 to 480. All discovery cohort repertoires had been generated using a single sequencing platform. Class I and class II HLA loci were covered by the typing at four-digit resolution. Alongside the repertoire data, information on donor age, sex, ethnicity and CMV serostatus was compiled. The study aimed to test whether signatures of past pathogen exposure could be identified by cataloging public T cell receptors. Among 398 genotyped donors of the cohort, an average of around 240,000 unique TCR beta nucleotide sequences were sequenced per donor, roughly 20% of them non-productive. Genome-wide SNP genotypes for about 55% of the roughly 670 donors were used in a later genetic analysis, which treated that subset as a discovery cohort. Besides the first cohort of some 670 subjects, a separate validation cohort made up of 120 different subjects was used. In the later analysis, no new phenotypic data were used to find candidate immune exposures; instead, reliance was placed on TCR beta sequences and their occurrence across donors. An earlier analysis of some 500 of the donors applied high-throughput TCR beta sequencing to assess whether each TCR beta V gene segment acted as functional or pseudogenic. The T cell repertoires of about 700 subjects were profiled by immunosequencing and related to cytomegalovirus serostatus. To study patterns of TCR occurrence, a later analysis re-analyzed previously published TCR beta repertoires from 500 to 850 donors and added high-resolution HLA genotyping. Several DR-DQ haplotypes were handled as single units for association and clustering, since linkage in the cohort was strong. The study combined high-throughput TCR immunosequencing, statistical association of individual TCRs with disease status, and machine learning to predict cytomegalovirus infection status.

The protocol used for the library was the immunoSEQ multiplex PCR assay. A mixture of 60 forward primers for TCR Vbeta segments and 13 reverse primers for TCR Jbeta segments was used in the multiplex PCR. Amplification of the CDR3 region of rearranged TCR beta genes was performed with a multiplex PCR assay on genomic DNA. On the Illumina HiSeq System, the amplified TCR beta libraries were sequenced as 87-base-pair reads. As for the original processing: In a later analysis, roughly 80 million unique TCR beta chains were counted across the approximately 620 repertoires, and roughly 9.9 million of these chains were shared by at least two donors. Raw reads were error-corrected and collapsed into unique sequences with a nearest-neighbor algorithm that merged closely related sequences to remove PCR and sequencing errors. CDR3 sequences were aligned to IMGT reference sequences to assign V, D and J gene segments. For a sequence to be retained, a match of at least six nucleotides to both a V gene segment and a J gene segment was required. Rearrangements were called productive when the CDR3 lacked stop codons and stayed in frame with V and J; all others were non-productive. CDR3 was defined according to IMGT convention as the region running from the second conserved V-encoded cysteine to the conserved J-encoded phenylalanine. The earlier analysis of approximately 590 of the donors excluded any sequence lacking an unambiguous match to a single V gene segment. In an earlier analysis of 587 of the donors, V segments were called functional above 56.7% productive rearrangements and were called segregating when the between-donor standard deviation exceeded 5%. To diagnose cytomegalovirus status from the catalog of TCR beta chain sequences, a statistical classification framework was built. A later analysis assigned V and J genes by comparing TCR nucleotide sequences with IMGT/GENE-DB human TR gene sequences. The TCRdist pipeline was used in a later analysis to assign CDR3 sequences and most-parsimonious VDJ recombination scenarios. In a later analysis, each TCR beta chain was defined by its CDR3 amino acid sequence together with its V-gene family, and reads without a unique V-gene family were excluded. To address suspected cross-contamination and a sequencing artifact, a later analysis removed roughly 580 highly shared, low-generation-probability nucleotide sequences. In a later analysis, a clonal expansion index for each public chain was calculated from normalized within-repertoire ranks of inferred template counts. Generation probabilities in a later analysis came from a VDJ recombination model fitted to out-of-frame rearrangements, and those results were checked against IGoR. In a later analysis, hypergeometric tests were used to score TCR-TCR, TCR-HLA and TCR-CMV co-occurrence, with a repertoire-size bias correction applied to TCR pairs. In a later analysis, false discovery rates were estimated by permuting HLA or CMV assignments 20 times. In a later analysis, co-occurring TCRs were grouped with DBSCAN, and TCRdist sequence similarity was added when clustering was performed within HLA-allele-positive subsets. Co-occurrence clustering excluded repertoires with fewer than 30,000 or more than 120,000 public chains, plus five with anomalous nucleotide sharing. The immuneACCESS repertoire file appears here via TCRdb, limited to in-frame rearrangements. These files lack a portion of the clones; in checked studies, under half of the deficit traces to unresolved V genes, and the cause of the others is not known. V and J calls and clone size are copied from that table; D and trimming were computed from the DNA. In this sample the table shows about 140,000 clones, more than 75% of which occur a single time. Clones ranked in the top ten supply approximately 1.8% of the sample.

Findings and caveats that apply to the study as a whole: A later analysis found that HLA-associated TCR beta chains were more clonally expanded and had lower generation probabilities than equally common non-associated chains. V-gene and J-gene trimming of TCR beta chains was associated with a missense DCLRE1C variant in a later genetic analysis, and the association was replicated in an independent cohort. A total of fewer than 200 TCR beta chains were listed by the study as associated with cytomegalovirus. CMV serostatus was the only immune exposure information available for the cohort. In both the original and validation cohorts, the classifier was reported to diagnose cytomegalovirus status with high specificity and sensitivity. Broadly in line with IMGT annotations, most TCR beta V segments showed up in productive rearrangements about 87% or about 30% of the time in an earlier analysis of around 600 of the donors. In vitro tests confirmed that a few of the cytomegalovirus-associated TCR beta chains recognize cytomegalovirus antigens. According to a later analysis, most CMV-associated TCR beta chains appeared to be HLA-restricted, and the HLA associations seemed to be driven largely by CMV exposure. Assigning TCR associations to individual alleles was difficult when HLA alleles, especially DR and DQ, strongly co-occurred. Some IMGT-functional V segments, including TRBV6-2 and TRBV6-3, could not be told apart with the 87-base-pair reads, so those segments were excluded. In a later genetic analysis, fewer N-insertions in productive TCRs were reported among donors in an Asian-associated ancestry cluster than the roughly 710-donor mean. A later analysis found that TCR association rates varied across HLA loci, with DRB1 alleles showing the most associated TCRs and HLA-C alleles the fewest. Several of the top co-occurrence clusters appeared to be linked to parvovirus B19, influenza, CMV and Epstein-Barr virus, according to a later analysis. Most TCR sequences were observed very rarely across donors, whereas some public TCRs were present in many individuals. Only TCR beta chains were sequenced in this cohort, and the absence of alpha or paired-chain data limited detectable features. Roughly 15 rarely observed V segments, including chromosome 9 orphons, were excluded from the earlier analysis of about 610 of the donors because counts were too low. A further reported finding was that TCR beta sequences accurately predicted the HLA-A and HLA-B alleles for most subjects in the first cohort. Roughly uniform sequencing depth across donors was assumed in presence/absence analyses, although this assumption may not hold. Linkage disequilibrium might explain the correlated functional status among segregating V segments, but an unknown experimental factor could not be ruled out. Because some donors lacked HLA typing at each locus, the association tests relied only on the typed subset. A later analysis associated some 17,000 TCR beta sequences with specific HLA alleles at a false discovery rate of 0.05. A cluster of highly shared sequence variants was judged likely to represent a technical artifact of the sequencing pipeline. The authors suggested that the approach could potentially be generalized to other disease states and immunological phenotypes.

This TCR came from a middle-aged man in good health and CMV-seronegative. The sample was PBMCs. The chain links TRBV2 with TRBJ2-5, and 10 junctional nucleotides match TRBD2. Here the CDR3 is given as CASSEERGGKETQYF. The nucleotide sequence reads as follows: TGTGCCAGCAGTGAAGAGCGGGGGGGCAAAGAGACCCAGTACTTC.